These T cell receptor beta chains were read from a single sample in a study of CD8+ T cells in alopecia areata. The assay was immunoSEQ multiplex PCR, and TCRdb's table has in-frame clones only and misses some. The sample includes 150,000 or so clones, about 59% of them seen just once. The sequenced sample was CD8+ T cells sorted from blood, obtained at week 4, from a patient treated with tofacitinib. These receptors were taken from a human donor with alopecia areata. CDR3s include the opening cysteine and the closing phenylalanine or tryptophan. Fields, in order: J gene, clone size, V gene, D gene, CDR3 DNA, CDR3 protein. The D gene is left open where the match is weak. The size entry is marked missing in some rows and otherwise reads once, few, many or a size class.

TRBJ2-2 | . | TRBV4-3 | . | TGCGCCAGCAGCCAAGCGGGGGACCACAACACCGGGGAGCTGTTTTTT | CASSQAGDHNTGELFF
TRBJ1-1 | few | TRBV15 | . | TGTGCCACCTCGGAAAGGAACACTGAAGCTTTCTTT | CATSERNTEAFF
TRBJ2-7 | . | TRBV10-3 | TRBD2 | TGTGCCATCAGTGGAGCGGGGGATGACTCCTACGAGCAGTACTTC | CAISGAGDDSYEQYF
TRBJ2-5 | once | TRBV25-1 | . | TGTGCCAGCAGTGAATCTGGCCAGGCAACCCAGTACTTC | CASSESGQATQYF
TRBJ1-2 | . | TRBV5-4 | . | TGTGCCAGCAGCCCTGGTCGACCCCTTAACTATGGCTACACCTTC | CASSPGRPLNYGYTF
TRBJ2-7 | . | TRBV7-9 | . | TGTGCCAGCAGCTTAGACAGAAACTCCTACGAGCAGTACTTC | CASSLDRNSYEQYF
TRBJ1-1 | few | TRBV6-5 | . | TGTGCCAGCAGTTACAGGCCTAAGAACACTGAAGCTTTCTTT | CASSYRPKNTEAFF
TRBJ1-1 | once | TRBV30 | . | TGTGCCTGGAGTACCTTGAACACTGAAGCTTTCTTT | CAWSTLNTEAFF
TRBJ1-1 | . | TRBV29-1 | . | TGCAGCGTTGAGCAGCATGGCAGGGAGGCTTTCTTT | CSVEQHGREAFF
TRBJ1-6 | . | TRBV7-3 | . | TGTGCCAGCGGGGTAGGGGGTGATTCACCCCTCCACTTT | CASGVGGDSPLHF
TRBJ1-4 | few | TRBV7-2 | . | TGTGCCAGCAGCTTAGCGCGGAGGAGGGCCGAAAAACTGTTTTTT | CASSLARRRAEKLFF
TRBJ2-7 | . | TRBV5-6 | . | TGTGCCAGCAGCGATTCCGGGACCGTATACGAGCAGTACTTC | CASSDSGTVYEQYF
TRBJ2-5 | . | TRBV30 | . | TGTGCCTGGGGAGACTTGCAAGAGACCCAGTACTTC | CAWGDLQETQYF
TRBJ2-4 | . | TRBV30 | TRBD2 | TGTGCCTGGAGTGAGGGACTAGCGGGGTACATTCAGTACTTC | CAWSEGLAGYIQYF
TRBJ2-7 | few | TRBV5-4 | . | TGTGCCAGCAGCTTGGGGACAGTTTCTTACGAGCAGTACTTC | CASSLGTVSYEQYF
TRBJ2-7 | . | TRBV7-3 | . | TGTGCCAGCAGCTTAGGGACACGGAACGAGCAGTACTTC | CASSLGTRNEQYF
TRBJ2-5 | . | TRBV28 | . | TGTGCCAGCAGTTTATACAGGGTAGAAGAGACCCAGTACTTC | CASSLYRVEETQYF
TRBJ2-5 | . | TRBV4-1 | . | TGCGCCAGCAGCCAAGATATGGAGGAGACCCAGTACTTC | CASSQDMEETQYF
TRBJ2-3 | . | TRBV4-2 | TRBD2 | TGTGCCAGCAGCCCCCGGCTGAGCGGGGGTTCAGATACGCAGTATTTT | CASSPRLSGGSDTQYF
TRBJ1-2 | . | TRBV13 | TRBD1 | TGTGCCAGCAGCTCGGACAGGGGATTGGATGGCTACACCTTC | CASSSDRGLDGYTF
TRBJ1-2 | . | TRBV15 | . | TGTGCCACCAGCAGAGTTGGTGGGACATCTAACTATGGCTACACCTTC | CATSRVGGTSNYGYTF
TRBJ2-5 | few | TRBV7-2 | . | TGTGCCAGCAGCTTAAACACGGGGTGGGAGACCCAGTACTTC | CASSLNTGWETQYF
TRBJ2-5 | . | TRBV12-5 | . | TGTGCTAGTCACGGGGACCAAGAGACCCAGTACTTC | CASHGDQETQYF
TRBJ2-2 | . | TRBV19 | . | TGTGCCAGTAGTAGGGACTTAGGCGAGCTGTTTTTT | CASSRDLGELFF
TRBJ2-7 | . | TRBV4-2 | TRBD1 | TGTGCCAGCAGCCCGGGACAGGACCTCAACGAGCAGTACTTC | CASSPGQDLNEQYF
TRBJ1-6 | . | TRBV9 | TRBD1 | TGTGCCAGCAGCGCAGCGACAGGGAACTATAATTCACCCCTCCACTTT | CASSAATGNYNSPLHF
TRBJ2-1 | . | TRBV15 | TRBD1 | TGTGCCACCAGCAGGCCCAGGGCAGGGGGCAGGAATGAGCAGTTCTTC | CATSRPRAGGRNEQFF
TRBJ2-7 | . | TRBV27 | . | TGTGCCAGCAGTTTAGGGGTGAGGACGGAGCAGTACTTC | CASSLGVRTEQYF
TRBJ2-1 | . | TRBV9 | TRBD2 | TGTGCCAGCAGCGTAGCTCGGACTAGCGGCACCTCCTACAATGAGCAGTTCTTC | CASSVARTSGTSYNEQFF
TRBJ1-2 | once | TRBV13 | . | TGTGCCAGCAGCTTAGGCCTGGGGGATCATGGCTACACCTTC | CASSLGLGDHGYTF
TRBJ1-1 | . | TRBV29-1 | . | TGCAGCGTTGAGAGGACTGAAGCTTTCTTT | CSVERTEAFF
TRBJ2-3 | . | TRBV27 | . | TGTGCCAGCAGTTTGGTGGCCCGCCATAGCACAGATACGCAGTATTTT | CASSLVARHSTDTQYF
TRBJ2-1 | few | TRBV11-2 | TRBD2 | TGTGCCAGCAGCCGTAGCGGGGATGAGCAGTTCTTC | CASSRSGDEQFF